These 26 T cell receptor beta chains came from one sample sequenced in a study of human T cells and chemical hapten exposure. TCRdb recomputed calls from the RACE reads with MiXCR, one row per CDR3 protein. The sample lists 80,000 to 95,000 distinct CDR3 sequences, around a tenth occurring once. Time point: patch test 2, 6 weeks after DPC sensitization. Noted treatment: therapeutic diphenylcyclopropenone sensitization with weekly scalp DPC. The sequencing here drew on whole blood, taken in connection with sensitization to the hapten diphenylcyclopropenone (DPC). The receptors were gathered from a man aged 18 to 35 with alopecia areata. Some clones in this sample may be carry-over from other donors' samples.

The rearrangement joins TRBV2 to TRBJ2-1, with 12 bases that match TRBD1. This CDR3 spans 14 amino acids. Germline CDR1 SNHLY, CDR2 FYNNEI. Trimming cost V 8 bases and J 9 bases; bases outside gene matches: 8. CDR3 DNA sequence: TGTGCCAGCCGTCCCGGGACAGGGGGCGGTGAGCAGTTCTTC. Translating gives CASRPGTGGGEQFF.

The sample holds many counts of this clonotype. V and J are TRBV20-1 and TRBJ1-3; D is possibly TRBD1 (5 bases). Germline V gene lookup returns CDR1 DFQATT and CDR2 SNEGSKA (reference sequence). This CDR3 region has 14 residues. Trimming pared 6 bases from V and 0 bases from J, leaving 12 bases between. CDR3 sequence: CSAQGPYSGNTIYF. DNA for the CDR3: TGCAGTGCCCAGGGCCCTTACTCTGGAAACACCATATATTTT.

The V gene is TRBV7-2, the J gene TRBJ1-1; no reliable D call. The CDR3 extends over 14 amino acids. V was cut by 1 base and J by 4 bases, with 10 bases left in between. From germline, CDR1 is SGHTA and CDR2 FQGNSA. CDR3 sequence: CASSLVGESTEAFF. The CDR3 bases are TGTGCCAGCAGCTTAGTTGGGGAGAGCACTGAAGCTTTCTTT.

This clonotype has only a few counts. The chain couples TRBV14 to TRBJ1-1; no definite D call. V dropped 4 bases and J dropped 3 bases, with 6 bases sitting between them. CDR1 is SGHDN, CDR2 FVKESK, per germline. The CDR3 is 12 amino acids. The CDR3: CASSPGYTEAFF. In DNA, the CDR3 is TGTGCCAGCAGCCCGGGATACACTGAAGCTTTCTTT.

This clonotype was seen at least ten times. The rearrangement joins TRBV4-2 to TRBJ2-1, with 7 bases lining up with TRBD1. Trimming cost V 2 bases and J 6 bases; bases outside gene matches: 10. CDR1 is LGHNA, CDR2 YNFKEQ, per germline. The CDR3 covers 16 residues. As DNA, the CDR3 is TGTGCCAGCAGCCAACCCTGGGACAGCAAGGTCAATGAGCAGTTCTTC. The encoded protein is CASSQPWDSKVNEQFF.

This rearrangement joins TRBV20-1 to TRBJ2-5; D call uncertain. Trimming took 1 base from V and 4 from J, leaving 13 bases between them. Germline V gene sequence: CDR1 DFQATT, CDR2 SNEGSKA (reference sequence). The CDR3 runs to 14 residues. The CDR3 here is CSARVRLNVETQYF. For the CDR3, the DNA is TGCAGTGCTAGAGTCCGCCTCAATGTAGAGACCCAGTACTTC.

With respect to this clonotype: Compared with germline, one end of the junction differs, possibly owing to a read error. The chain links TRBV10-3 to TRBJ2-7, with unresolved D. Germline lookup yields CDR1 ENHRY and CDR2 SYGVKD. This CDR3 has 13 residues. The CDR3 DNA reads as TGTGTCATCAGTGATGATGCCACCTACGAGCAGTACTTC. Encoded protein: CVISDDATYEQYF.

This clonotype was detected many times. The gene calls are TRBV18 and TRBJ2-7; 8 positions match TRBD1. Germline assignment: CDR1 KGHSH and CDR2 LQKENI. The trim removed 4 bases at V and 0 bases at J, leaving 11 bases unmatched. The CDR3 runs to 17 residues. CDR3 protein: CASSLKTDRVSSYEQYF. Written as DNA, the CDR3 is TGTGCCAGCTCACTAAAAACGGACAGGGTGAGCTCCTACGAGCAGTACTTC.

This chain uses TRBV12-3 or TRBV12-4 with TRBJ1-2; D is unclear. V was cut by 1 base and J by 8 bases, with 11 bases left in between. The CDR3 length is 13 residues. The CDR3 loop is CASSLVPQSGYTF. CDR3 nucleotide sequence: TGTGCCAGCAGTTTAGTACCACAGAGCGGCTACACCTTC.

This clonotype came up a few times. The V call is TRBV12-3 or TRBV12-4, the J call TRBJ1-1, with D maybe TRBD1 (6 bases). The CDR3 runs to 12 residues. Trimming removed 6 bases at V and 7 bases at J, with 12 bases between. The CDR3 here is CASSVGQIEAFF. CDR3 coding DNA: TGTGCCAGCAGCGTTGGACAGATTGAAGCTTTCTTT.

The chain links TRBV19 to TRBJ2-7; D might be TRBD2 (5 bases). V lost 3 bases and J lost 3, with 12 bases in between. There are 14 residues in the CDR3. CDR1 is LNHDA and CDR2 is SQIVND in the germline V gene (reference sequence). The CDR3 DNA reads TGTGCCAGTAGTATGACCGGGAACTACTACGAGCAGTACTTC. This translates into CASSMTGNYYEQYF. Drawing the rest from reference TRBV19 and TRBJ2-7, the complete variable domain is DGGITQSPKYLFRKEGQNVTLSCEQNLNHDAMYWYRQDPGQGLRLIYYSQIVNDFQKGDIAEGYSVSREKKESFPLTVTSAQKNPTAFYLCASSMTGNYYEQYFGPGTRLTVT.

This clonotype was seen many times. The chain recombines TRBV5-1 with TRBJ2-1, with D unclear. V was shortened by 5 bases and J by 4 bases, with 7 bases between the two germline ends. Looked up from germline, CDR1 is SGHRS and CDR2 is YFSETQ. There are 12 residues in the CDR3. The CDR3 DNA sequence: TGCGCCAGCAGTCTTCTATACAATGAGCAGTTCTTC. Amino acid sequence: CASSLLYNEQFF.

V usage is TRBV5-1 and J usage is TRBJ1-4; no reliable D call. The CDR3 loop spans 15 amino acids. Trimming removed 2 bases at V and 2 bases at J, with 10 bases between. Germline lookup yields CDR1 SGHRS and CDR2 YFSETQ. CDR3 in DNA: TGCGCCAGCAGCTTAGAGACCGCTACTAATGAAAAACTGTTTTTT. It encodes CASSLETATNEKLFF.

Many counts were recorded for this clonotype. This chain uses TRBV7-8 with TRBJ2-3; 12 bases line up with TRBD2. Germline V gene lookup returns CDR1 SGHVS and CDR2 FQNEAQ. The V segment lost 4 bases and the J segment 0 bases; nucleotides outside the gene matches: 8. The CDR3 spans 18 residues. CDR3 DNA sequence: TGTGCCAGCAGCTCCCAGGGACTAGCGGGTTCAAGCACAGATACGCAGTATTTT. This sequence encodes CASSSQGLAGSSTDTQYF.

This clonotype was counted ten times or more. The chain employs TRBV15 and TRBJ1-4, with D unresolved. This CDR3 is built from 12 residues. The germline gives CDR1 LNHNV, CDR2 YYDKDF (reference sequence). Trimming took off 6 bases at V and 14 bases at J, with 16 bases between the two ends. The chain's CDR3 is CATSQVPFWLFF. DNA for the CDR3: TGTGCCACCAGTCAAGTCCCCTTTTGGCTGTTTTTT.

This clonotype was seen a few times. The CDR3 reads CASSYSKNPLLRETQYF. CDR3 sequence (DNA): TGTGCCAGCAGTTACTCGAAAAATCCCCTCCTGCGAGAGACCCAGTACTTC. V is TRBV6-5 and J is TRBJ2-5; the D is unclear. Between the trimmed V and J ends, which lost 0 bases and 4 bases, there was a span of 18 bases. The CDR3 is made up of 17 amino acids. From germline, CDR1 is MNHEY and CDR2 SVGAGI.

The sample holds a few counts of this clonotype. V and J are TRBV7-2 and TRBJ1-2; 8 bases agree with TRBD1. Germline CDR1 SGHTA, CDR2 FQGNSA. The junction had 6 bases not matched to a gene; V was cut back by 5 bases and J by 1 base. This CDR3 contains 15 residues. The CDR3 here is CASSQQGGNNYGYTF. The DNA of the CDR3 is TGTGCCAGCAGCCAACAGGGGGGAAATAACTATGGCTACACCTTC.

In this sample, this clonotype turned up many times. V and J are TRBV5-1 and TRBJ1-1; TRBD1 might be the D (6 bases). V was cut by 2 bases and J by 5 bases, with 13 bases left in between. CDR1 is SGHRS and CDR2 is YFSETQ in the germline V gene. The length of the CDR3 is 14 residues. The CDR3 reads CASSLVGAGTEAFF. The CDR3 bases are TGCGCCAGCAGCTTAGTGGGGGCCGGGACTGAAGCTTTCTTT.

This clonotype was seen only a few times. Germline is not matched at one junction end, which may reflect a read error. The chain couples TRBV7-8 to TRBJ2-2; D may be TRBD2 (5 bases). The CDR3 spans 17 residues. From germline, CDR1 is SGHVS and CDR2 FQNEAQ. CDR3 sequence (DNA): TGTGCCAGCAGCCTAGCCCGGGTCCTCCTGAACACCGGGGAGCTGTTTTTT. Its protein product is CASSLARVLLNTGELFF. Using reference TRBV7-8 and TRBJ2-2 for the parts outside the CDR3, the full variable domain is GAGVSQSPRYKVAKRGQDVALRCDPISGHVSLFWYQQALGQGPEFLTYFQNEAQLDKSGLPSDRFFAERPEGSVSTLKIQRTQQEDSAVYLCASSLARVLLNTGELFFGEGSRLTVL.

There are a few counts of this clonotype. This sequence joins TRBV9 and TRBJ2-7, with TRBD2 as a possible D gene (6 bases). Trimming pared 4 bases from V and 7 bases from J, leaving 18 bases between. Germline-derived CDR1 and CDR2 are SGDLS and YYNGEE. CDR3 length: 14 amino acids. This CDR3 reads CASSSTGTRGEQYF. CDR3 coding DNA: TGTGCCAGCAGCTCCACCGGGACCCGGGGGGAGCAGTACTTC.

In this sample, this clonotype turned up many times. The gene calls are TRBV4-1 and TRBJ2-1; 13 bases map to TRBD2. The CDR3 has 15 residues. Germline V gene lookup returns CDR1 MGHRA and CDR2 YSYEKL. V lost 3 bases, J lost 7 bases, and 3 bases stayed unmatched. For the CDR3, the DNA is TGCGCCAGCAGCCATTGGACTAGCGGGAGAAATGAGCAGTTCTTC. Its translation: CASSHWTSGRNEQFF.

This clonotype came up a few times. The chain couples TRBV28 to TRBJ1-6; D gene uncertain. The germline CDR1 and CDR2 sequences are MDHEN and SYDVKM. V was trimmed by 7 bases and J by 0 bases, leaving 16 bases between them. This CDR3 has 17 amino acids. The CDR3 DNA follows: TGTGCCAGCACCCCCCCTCGGGCGAGCTCCTATAATTCACCCCTCCACTTT. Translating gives CASTPPRASSYNSPLHF.

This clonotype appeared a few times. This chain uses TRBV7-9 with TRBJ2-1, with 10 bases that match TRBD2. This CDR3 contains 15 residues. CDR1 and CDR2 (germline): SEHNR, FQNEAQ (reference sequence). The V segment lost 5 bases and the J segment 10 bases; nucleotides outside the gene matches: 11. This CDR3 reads CASSLSGGAPGEQFF. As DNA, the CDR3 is TGTGCCAGCAGCCTCAGCGGGGGGGCCCCCGGGGAGCAGTTCTTC.

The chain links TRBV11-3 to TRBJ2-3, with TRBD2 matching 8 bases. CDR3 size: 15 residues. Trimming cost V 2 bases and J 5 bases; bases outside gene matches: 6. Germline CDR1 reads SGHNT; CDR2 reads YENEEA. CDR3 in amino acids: CASSLNGGDLDTQYF. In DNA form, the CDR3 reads TGTGCCAGCAGCTTAAACGGGGGGGACCTAGATACGCAGTATTTT.

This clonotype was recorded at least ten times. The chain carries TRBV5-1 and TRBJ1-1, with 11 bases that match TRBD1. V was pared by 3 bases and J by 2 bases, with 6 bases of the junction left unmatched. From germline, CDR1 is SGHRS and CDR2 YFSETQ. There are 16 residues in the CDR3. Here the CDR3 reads CASSYTGTGGNTEAFF. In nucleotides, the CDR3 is TGCGCCAGCAGCTATACCGGGACAGGGGGTAACACTGAAGCTTTCTTT.

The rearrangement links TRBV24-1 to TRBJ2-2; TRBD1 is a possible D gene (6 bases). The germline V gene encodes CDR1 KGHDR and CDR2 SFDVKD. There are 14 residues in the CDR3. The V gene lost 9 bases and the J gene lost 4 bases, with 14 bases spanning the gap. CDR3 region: CATSTGFVTGELFF. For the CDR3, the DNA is TGTGCCACCTCGACAGGCTTCGTCACCGGGGAGCTGTTTTTT.